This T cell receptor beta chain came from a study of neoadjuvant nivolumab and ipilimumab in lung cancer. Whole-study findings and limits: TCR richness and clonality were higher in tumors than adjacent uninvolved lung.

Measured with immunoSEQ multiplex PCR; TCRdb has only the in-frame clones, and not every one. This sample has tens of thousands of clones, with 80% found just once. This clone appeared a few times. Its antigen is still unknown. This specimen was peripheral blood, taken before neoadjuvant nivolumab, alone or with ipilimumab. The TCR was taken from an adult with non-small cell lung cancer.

CDR3 protein: CASSSGQVNTEAFF. In DNA form, the CDR3 reads TGCGCCAGCAGCTCAGGACAGGTGAACACTGAAGCTTTCTTT. The V gene is TRBV5-1, the J gene TRBJ1-1; 7 positions match TRBD1. The junction had 2 bases not matched to a gene; V was cut back by 3 bases and J by 0 bases. The length of the CDR3 is 14 residues. Per the germline V gene, CDR1 is SGHRS and CDR2 is YFSETQ.